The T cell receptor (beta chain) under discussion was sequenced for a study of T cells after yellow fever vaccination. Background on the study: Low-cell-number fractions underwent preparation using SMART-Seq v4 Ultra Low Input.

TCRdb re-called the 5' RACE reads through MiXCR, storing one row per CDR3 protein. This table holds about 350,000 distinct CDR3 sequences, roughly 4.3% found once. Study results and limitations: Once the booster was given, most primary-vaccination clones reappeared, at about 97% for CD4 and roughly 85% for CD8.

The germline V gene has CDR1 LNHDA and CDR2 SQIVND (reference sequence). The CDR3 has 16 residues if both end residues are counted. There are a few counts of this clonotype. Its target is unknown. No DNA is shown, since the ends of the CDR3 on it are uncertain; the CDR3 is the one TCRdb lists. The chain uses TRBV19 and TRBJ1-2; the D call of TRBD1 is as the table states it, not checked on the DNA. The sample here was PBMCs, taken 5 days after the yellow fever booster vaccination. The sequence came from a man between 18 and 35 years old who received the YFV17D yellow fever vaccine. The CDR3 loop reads CASSIRRAALNYGYTF.